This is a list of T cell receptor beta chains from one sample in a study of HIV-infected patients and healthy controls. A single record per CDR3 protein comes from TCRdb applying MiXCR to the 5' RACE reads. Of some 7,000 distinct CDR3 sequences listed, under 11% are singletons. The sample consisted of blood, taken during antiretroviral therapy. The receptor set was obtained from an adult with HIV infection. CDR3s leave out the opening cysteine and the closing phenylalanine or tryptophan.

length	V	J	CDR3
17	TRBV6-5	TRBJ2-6	ASSYSYSGGSRGANVLT
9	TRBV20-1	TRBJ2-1	SGGYHNEQF
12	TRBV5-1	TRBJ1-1	ASSPGGPNTEAF
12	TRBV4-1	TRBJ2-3	ASSPQGYTDTQY
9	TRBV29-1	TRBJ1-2	SLSQGSGYT
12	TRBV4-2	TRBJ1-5	ASSQEMLGQPQH
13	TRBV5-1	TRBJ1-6	ASSLEAAYNSPLH
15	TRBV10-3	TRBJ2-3	AISELRLAGGTDTQY
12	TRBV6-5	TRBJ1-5	ATRGRQGLQPQH
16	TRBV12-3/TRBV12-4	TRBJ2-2	ASSLFPMTSGGGGELF
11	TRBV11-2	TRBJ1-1	ASSLVSEAEAF
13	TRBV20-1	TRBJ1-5	SARDFRDSNQPQH
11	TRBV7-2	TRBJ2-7	ASSTRTDYEQY
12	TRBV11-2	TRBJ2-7	ANSSLKSSYEQY
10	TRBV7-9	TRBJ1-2	ASSWTGNGYT
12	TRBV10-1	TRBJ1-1	ASSADRIRGEAF
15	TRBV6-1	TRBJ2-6	ASSEVGRANGANVLT
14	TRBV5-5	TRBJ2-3	ASSLSGLPPGDTQY
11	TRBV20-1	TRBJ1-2	SARPYESYGYT
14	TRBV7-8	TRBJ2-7	ASSLGDSRSVYEQY
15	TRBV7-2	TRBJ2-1	ASSLQLAGAVYNEQF
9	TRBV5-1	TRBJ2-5	ASSLDGPPY